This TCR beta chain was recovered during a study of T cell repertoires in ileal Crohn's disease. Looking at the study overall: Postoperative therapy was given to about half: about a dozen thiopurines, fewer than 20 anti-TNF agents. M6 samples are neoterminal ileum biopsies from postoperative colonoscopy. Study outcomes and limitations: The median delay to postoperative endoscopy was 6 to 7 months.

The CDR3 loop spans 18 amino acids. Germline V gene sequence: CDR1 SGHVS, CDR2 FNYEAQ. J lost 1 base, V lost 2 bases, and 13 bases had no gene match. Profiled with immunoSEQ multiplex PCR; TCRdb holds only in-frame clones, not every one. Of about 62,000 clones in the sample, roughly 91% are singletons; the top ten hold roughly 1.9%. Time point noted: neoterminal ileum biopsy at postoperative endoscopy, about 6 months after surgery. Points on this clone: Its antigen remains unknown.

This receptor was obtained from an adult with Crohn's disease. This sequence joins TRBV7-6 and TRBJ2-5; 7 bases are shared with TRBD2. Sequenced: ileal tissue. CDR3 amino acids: CASSLPRTSYPLQETQYF. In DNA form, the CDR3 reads TGTGCCAGCAGCTTACCGCGGACTAGTTACCCCCTCCAAGAGACCCAGTACTTC.